The TCR beta chain under discussion was sequenced for a study of blood T cell repertoires in COVID-19. The table came from immunoSEQ multiplex PCR; TCRdb's copy has only in-frame clones and leaves some out. The data show fewer than 35,000 clones, approximately 85% seen once. The length of the CDR3 is 15 residues. Trimming removed 0 bases from V and 6 bases from J, with 12 bases in between. Germline V CDR1 and CDR2: SGHAT, FQNNGV. Material for sequencing was peripheral blood. The chain recombines TRBV11-2 with TRBJ2-1; perhaps TRBD2 as D (5 bases). This TCR derives from a man aged 55 to 70 with active COVID-19. Written as DNA, the CDR3 is TGTGCCAGCAGCTTAGAGGGTTTCGGACTCAATGAGCAGTTCTTC. Translation gives CASSLEGFGLNEQFF.